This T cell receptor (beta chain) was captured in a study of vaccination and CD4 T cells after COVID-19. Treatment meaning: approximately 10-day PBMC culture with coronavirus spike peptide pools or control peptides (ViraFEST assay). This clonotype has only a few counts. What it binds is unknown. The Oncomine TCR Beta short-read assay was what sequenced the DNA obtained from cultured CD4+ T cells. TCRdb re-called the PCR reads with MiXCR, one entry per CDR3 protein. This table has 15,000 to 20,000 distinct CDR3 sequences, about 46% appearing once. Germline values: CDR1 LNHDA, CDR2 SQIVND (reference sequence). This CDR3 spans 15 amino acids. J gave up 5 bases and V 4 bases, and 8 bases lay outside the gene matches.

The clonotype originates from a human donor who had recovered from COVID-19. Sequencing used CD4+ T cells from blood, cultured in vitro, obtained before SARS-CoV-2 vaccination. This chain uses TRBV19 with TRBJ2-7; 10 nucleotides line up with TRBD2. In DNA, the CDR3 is TGTGCCAGTAGTAATTGGGCTAGCGGGAGAAACGAGCAGTACTTC. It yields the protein CASSNWASGRNEQYF. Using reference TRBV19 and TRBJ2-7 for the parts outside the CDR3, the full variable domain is DGGITQSPKYLFRKEGQNVTLSCEQNLNHDAMYWYRQDPGQGLRLIYYSQIVNDFQKGDIAEGYSVSREKKESFPLTVTSAQKNPTAFYLCASSNWASGRNEQYFGPGTRLTVT.